Following are 4 T cell receptor beta chains from one sample sequenced in a study of blood T cells in healthy people across ages. Next came a second PCR, run for 7 to 11 cycles, which used a sample-barcoded 5' primer along with a J-beta primer mix. In TCRdb, the 5' RACE reads were re-called with MiXCR into one record per CDR3 protein. The sample lists approximately 1,700,000 distinct CDR3 sequences; around 42% were seen once. The sequencing sample was made of blood. The receptors shown here come from a human donor in good health.

This clonotype was recorded a few times. This chain joins TRBV7-6 and TRBJ2-3, with TRBD2 matching over 11 bases. After removal of 5 bases from V and 0 bases from J, the junction contained 7 bases not matched to a gene. The CDR3 totals 17 residues. Germline assignment: CDR1 SGHVS and CDR2 FNYEAQ. CDR3 sequence reads: CASSPRLAGHSTDTQYF. The CDR3 DNA sequence: TGTGCCAGCAGCCCCCGACTAGCGGGGCACAGCACAGATACGCAGTATTTT. The whole variable domain, filled in from reference TRBV7-6 and TRBJ2-3, reads GAGVSQSPRYKVTKRGQDVALRCDPISGHVSLYWYRQALGQGPEFLTYFNYEAQQDKSGLPNDRFSAERPEGSISTLTIQRTEQRDSAMYRCASSPRLAGHSTDTQYFGPGTRLTVL.

This clonotype occurred a few times. The chain links TRBV4-1 to TRBJ2-5; TRBD2 matches 16 bases. In germline, CDR1 is MGHRA, CDR2 YSYEKL. This CDR3 is 18 amino acids long. The junction had 8 bases not matched to a gene; V was cut back by 6 bases and J by 1 base. The CDR3 loop reads CASRTGTSGGESQETQYF. The CDR3 nucleotides read TGCGCCAGCAGGACCGGGACTAGCGGGGGGGAAAGCCAAGAGACCCAGTACTTC.

This clonotype has only a few counts. The chain carries TRBV6-6 and TRBJ1-1, with D hard to call. The germline CDR1 and CDR2 sequences are MNHNY and SVGAGI (reference sequence). The CDR3 has 11 amino acids. V was shortened by 2 bases and J by 12 bases, with 10 bases between the two germline ends. This CDR3 is CASSYGFGTFF. The CDR3 DNA reads TGTGCCAGCAGTTACGGTTTTGGAACTTTCTTT.

The chain is built from TRBV4-3 and TRBJ2-1, with TRBD2 matching 7 bases. This CDR3 has 18 residues. The V segment lost 1 base and the J segment 4 bases; nucleotides outside the gene matches: 13. In germline, CDR1 is LGHNA, CDR2 YSLEER. The CDR3 region has the DNA TGCGCCAGCAGCCAAGGTAGAGTAGGAGCGGGGATGTACAATGAGCAGTTCTTC. Translated: CASSQGRVGAGMYNEQFF.